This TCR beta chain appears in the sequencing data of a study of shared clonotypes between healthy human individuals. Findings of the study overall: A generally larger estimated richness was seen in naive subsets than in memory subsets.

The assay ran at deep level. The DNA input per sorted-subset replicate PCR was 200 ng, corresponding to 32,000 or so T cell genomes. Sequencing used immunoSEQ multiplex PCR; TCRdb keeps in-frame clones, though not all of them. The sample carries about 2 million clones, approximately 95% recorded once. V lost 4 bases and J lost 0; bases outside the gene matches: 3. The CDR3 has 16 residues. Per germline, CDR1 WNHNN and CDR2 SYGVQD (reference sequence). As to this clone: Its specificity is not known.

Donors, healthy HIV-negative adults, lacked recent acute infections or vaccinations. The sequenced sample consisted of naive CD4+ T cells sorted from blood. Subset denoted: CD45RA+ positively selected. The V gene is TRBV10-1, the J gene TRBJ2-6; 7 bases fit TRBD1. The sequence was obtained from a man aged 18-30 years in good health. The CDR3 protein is CASSGGGSSGANVLTF. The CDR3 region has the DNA TGCGCCAGCAGTGGAGGGGGCAGCTCTGGGGCCAACGTCCTGACTTTC.